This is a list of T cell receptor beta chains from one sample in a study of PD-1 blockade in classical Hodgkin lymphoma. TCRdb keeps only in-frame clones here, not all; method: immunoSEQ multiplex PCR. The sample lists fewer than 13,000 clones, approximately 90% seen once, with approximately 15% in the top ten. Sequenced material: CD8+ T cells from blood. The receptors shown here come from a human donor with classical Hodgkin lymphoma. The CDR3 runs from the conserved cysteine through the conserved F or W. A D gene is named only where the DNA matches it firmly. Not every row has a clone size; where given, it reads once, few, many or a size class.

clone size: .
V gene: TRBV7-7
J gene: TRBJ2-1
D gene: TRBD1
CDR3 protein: CASSSSRWDRYNEQFF
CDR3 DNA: TGTGCCAGCAGCTCTTCTCGATGGGACAGATACAATGAGCAGTTCTTC

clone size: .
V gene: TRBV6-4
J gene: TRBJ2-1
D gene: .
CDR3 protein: CASSDAGSPGDEQFF
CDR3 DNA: TGTGCCAGCAGTGATGCGGGCAGCCCTGGAGATGAGCAGTTCTTC

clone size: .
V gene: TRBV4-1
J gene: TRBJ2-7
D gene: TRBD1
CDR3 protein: CASSRDRTYEQYF
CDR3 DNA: TGCGCCAGCAGCCGGGACAGAACCTACGAGCAGTACTTC

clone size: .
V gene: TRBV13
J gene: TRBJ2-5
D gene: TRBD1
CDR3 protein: CASSLGQGARETQYF
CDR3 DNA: TGTGCCAGCAGCCTTGGACAGGGGGCGCGAGAGACCCAGTACTTC

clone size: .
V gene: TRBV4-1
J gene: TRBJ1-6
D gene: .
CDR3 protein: CASSQDLSGSGSPLHF
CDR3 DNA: TGCGCCAGCAGCCAAGATTTAAGCGGGAGCGGTTCACCCCTCCACTTT

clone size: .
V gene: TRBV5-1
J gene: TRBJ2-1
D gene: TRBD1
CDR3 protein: CASSLRTGGYNEQFF
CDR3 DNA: TGCGCCAGCAGCCTCCGGACAGGGGGCTACAATGAGCAGTTCTTC

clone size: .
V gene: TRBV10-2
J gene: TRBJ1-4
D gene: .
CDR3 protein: CASSEGALNEKLFF
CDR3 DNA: TGCGCCAGCAGTGAGGGGGCTCTGAATGAAAAACTGTTTTTT

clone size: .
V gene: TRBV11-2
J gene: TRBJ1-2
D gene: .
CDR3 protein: CASSLERRDYGYTF
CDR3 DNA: TGTGCCAGCAGCTTAGAAAGAAGAGACTATGGCTACACCTTC

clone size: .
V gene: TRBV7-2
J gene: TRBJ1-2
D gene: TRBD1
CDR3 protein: CASLSFTQGTLGANYGYTF
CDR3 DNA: TGTGCCAGCCTCTCATTCACACAGGGGACGTTAGGGGCTAACTATGGCTACACCTTC

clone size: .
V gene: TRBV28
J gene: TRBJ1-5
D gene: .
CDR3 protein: CASSLGGHGNQPQHF
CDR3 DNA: TGTGCCAGCAGTTTAGGGGGACACGGCAATCAGCCCCAGCATTTT

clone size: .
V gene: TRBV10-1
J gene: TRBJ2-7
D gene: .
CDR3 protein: CASSEGRVGGEQYF
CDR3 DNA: TGCGCCAGCAGTGAGGGCAGGGTAGGTGGGGAGCAGTACTTC

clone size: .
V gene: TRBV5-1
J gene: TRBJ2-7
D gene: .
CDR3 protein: CASSLGYEQYF
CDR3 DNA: TGCGCCAGCAGTTTGGGGTACGAGCAGTACTTC

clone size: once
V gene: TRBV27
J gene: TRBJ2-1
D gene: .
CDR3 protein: CASSTTGLPSNEQFF
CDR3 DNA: TGTGCCAGCAGTACGACAGGTCTTCCCTCAAATGAGCAGTTCTTC

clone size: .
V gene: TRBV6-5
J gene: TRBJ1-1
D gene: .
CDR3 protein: CASSYNPQVMNTEAFF
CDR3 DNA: TGTGCCAGCAGTTACAACCCCCAGGTGATGAACACTGAAGCTTTCTTT

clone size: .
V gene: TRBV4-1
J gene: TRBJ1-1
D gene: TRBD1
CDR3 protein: CASSQWTGDEAFF
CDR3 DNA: TGCGCCAGCAGCCAATGGACAGGGGATGAAGCTTTCTTT

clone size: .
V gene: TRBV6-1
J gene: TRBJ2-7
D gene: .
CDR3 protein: CASSVFGSRSYEQYF
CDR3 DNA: TGTGCCAGCAGTGTGTTTGGGAGTCGCTCCTACGAGCAGTACTTC

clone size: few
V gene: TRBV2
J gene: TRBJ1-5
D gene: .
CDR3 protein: CASSAGDGQPQHF
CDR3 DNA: TGTGCCAGCAGTGCGGGTGACGGTCAGCCCCAGCATTTT

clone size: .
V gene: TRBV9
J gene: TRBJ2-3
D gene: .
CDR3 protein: CASSGGGDLADTQYF
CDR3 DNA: TGTGCCAGCAGCGGGGGGGGCGATCTCGCAGATACGCAGTATTTT

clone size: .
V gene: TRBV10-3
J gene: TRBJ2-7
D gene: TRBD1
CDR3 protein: CAISARDRGPYEQYF
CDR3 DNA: TGTGCCATCAGTGCCCGGGACAGAGGACCCTACGAGCAGTACTTC

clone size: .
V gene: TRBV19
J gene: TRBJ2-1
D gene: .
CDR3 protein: CASGGLGSSYNEQFF
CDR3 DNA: TGTGCCAGCGGGGGGCTGGGGAGCTCCTACAATGAGCAGTTCTTC

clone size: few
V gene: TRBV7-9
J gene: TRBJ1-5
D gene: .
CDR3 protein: CASSSSRTNQPQHF
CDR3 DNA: TGTGCCAGCAGTTCATCAAGAACCAATCAGCCCCAGCATTTT

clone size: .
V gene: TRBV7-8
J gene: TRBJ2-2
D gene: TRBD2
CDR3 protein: CASSSRILLAGGINTGELFF
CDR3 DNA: TGTGCCAGCAGCTCCCGCATCCTCCTAGCGGGGGGTATAAACACCGGGGAGCTGTTTTTT

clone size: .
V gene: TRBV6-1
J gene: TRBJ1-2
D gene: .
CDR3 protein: CASSEARGGFEGIDGYTF
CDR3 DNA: TGTGCCAGCAGTGAAGCGCGGGGGGGATTTGAGGGTATAGATGGCTACACCTTC

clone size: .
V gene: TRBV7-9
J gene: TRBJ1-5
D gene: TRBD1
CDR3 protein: CASSSGQTNQPQHF
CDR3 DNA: TGTGCCAGCAGCTCGGGACAGACCAATCAGCCCCAGCATTTT

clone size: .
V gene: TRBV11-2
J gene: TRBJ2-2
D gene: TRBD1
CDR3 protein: CASTIVLQGAAGELFF
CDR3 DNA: TGTGCCAGCACCATAGTATTGCAGGGGGCCGCCGGGGAGCTGTTTTTT

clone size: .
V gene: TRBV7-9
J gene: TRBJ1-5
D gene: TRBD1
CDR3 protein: CASSRTGGGNQPQHF
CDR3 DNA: TGTGCCAGCAGCAGAACAGGGGGAGGCAATCAGCCCCAGCATTTT

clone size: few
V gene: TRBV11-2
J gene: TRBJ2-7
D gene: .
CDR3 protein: CASGTYEQYF
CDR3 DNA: TGTGCCAGCGGGACCTACGAGCAGTACTTC

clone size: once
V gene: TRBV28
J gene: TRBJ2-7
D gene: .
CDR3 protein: CASSPWGSRGEQYF
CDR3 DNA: TGTGCCAGCAGTCCCTGGGGCAGTCGGGGCGAGCAGTACTTC

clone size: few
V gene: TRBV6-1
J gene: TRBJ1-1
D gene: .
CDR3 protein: CASPEGGTNTEAFF
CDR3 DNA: TGTGCCAGCCCCGAAGGCGGGACGAACACTGAAGCTTTCTTT

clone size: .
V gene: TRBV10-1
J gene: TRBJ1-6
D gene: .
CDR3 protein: CASSARGRTPLHF
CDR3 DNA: TGCGCCAGCAGTGCGAGGGGAAGGACACCCCTCCACTTT

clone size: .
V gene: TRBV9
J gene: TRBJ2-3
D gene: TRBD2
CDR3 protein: CASSAGGPTDTQYF
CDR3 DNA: TGTGCCAGCAGCGCGGGGGGGCCAACAGATACGCAGTATTTT

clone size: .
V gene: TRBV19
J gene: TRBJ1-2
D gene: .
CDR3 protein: CASSMSVGWNYGYTF
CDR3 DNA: TGTGCCAGTAGTATGTCGGTGGGGTGGAACTATGGCTACACCTTC

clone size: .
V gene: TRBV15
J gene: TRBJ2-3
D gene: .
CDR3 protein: CATSGRTFRTDTQYF
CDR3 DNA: TGTGCCACCAGCGGCCGGACCTTCCGCACAGATACGCAGTATTTT

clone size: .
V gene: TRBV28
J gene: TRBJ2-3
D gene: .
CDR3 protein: CASSLWWGDTQYF
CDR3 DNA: TGTGCCAGCAGTTTATGGTGGGGAGATACGCAGTATTTT

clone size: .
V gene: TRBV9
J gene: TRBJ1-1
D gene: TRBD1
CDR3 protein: CASSVGRDRGRVSTEAFF
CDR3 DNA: TGTGCCAGCAGCGTTGGACGGGACAGGGGGCGAGTGAGCACTGAAGCTTTCTTT

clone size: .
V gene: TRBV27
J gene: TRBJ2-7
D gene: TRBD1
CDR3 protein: CASSFGDRGLDEQYF
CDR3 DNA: TGTGCCAGCAGTTTTGGGGACAGGGGGCTGGACGAGCAGTACTTC

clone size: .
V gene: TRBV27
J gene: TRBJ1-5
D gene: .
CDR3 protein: CASSLSVTPNQPQHF
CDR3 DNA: TGTGCCAGCAGTTTATCGGTTACCCCGAATCAGCCCCAGCATTTT